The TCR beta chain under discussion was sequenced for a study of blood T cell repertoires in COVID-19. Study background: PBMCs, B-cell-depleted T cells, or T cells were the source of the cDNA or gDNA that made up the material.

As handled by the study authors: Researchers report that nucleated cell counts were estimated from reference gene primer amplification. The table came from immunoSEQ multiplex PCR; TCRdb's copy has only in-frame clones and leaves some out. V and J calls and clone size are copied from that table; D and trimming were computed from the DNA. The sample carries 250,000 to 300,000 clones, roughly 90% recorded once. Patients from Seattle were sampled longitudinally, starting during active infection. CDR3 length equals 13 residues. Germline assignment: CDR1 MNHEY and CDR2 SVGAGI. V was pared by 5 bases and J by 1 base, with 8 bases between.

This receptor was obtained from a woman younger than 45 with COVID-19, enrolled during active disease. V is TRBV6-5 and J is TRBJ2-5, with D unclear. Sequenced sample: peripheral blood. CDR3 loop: CASSPRPQETQYF. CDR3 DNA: TGTGCCAGCAGTCCGAGGCCCCAAGAGACCCAGTACTTC.